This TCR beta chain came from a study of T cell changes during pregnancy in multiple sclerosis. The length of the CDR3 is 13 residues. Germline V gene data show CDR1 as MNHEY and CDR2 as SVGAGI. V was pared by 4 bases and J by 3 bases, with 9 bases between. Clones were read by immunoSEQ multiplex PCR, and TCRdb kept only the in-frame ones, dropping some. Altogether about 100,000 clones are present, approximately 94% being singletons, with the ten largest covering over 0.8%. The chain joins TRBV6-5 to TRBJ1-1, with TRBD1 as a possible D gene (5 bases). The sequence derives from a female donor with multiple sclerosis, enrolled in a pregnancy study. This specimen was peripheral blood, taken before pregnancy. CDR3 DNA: TGTGCCAGCAGTTCACCAGGGCACACTGAAGCTTTCTTT. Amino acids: CASSSPGHTEAFF.